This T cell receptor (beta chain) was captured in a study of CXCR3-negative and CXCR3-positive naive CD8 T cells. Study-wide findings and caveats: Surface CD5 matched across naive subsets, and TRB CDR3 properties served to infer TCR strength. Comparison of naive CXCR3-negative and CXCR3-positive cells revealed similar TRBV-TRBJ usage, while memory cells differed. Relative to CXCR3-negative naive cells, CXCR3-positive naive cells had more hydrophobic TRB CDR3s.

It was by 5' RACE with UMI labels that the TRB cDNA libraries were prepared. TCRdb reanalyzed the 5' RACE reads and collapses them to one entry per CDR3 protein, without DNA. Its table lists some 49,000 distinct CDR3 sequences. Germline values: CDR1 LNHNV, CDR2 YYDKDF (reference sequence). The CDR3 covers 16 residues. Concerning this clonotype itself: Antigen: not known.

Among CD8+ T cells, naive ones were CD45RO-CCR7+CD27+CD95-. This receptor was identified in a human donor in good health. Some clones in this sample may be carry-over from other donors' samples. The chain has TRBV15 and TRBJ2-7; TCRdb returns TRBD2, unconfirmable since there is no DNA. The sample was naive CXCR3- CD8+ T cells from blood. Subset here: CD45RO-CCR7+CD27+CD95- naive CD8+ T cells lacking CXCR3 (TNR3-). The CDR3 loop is CATSRGTSISSYEQYF.